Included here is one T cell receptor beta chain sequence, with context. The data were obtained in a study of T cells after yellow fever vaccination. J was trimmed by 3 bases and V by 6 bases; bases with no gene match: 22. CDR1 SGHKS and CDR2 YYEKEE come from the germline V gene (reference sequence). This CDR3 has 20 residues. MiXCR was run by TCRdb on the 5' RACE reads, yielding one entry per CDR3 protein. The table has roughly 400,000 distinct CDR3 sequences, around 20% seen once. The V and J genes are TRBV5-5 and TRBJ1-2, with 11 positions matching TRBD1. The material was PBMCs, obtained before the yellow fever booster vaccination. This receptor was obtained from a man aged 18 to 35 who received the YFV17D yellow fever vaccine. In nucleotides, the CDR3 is TGTGCCAGCACCCGAGGGGGACAGGGGGAGATTTTGGTTCGGGACTATGGCTACACCTTC. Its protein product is CASTRGGQGEILVRDYGYTF.